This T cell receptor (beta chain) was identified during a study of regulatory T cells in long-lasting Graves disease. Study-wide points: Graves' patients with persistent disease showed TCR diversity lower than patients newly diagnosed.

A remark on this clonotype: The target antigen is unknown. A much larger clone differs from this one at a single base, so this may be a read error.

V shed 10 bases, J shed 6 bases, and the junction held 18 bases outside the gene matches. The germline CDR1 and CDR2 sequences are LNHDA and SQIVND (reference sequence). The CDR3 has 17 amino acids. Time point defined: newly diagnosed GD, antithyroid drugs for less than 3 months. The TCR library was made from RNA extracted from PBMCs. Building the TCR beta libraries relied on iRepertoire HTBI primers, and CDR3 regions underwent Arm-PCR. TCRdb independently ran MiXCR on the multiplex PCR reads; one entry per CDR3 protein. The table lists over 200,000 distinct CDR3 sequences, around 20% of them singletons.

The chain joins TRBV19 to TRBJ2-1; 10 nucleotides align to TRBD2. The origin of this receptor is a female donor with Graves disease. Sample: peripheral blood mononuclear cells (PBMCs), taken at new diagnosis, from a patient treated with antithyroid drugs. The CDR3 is CANRASGGRETSNEQFF. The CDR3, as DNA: TGTGCCAATAGGGCTAGCGGGGGACGCGAAACCTCCAATGAGCAGTTCTTC.